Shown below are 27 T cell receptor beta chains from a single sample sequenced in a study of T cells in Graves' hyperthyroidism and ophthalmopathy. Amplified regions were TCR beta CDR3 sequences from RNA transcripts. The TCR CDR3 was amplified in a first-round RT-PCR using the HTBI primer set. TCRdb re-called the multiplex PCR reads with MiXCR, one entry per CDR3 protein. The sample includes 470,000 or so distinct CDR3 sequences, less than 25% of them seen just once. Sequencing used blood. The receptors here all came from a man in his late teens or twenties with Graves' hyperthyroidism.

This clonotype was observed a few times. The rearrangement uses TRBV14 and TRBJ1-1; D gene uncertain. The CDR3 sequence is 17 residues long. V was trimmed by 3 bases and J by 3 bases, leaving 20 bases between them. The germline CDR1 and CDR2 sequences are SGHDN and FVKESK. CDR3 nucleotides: TGTGCCAGCAGCCATGGCGACCCTTTCCGGGGTGACACTGAAGCTTTCTTT. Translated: CASSHGDPFRGDTEAFF.

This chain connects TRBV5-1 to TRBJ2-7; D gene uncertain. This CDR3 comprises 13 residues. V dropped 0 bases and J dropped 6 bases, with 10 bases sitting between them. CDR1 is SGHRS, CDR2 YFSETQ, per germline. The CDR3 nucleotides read TGCGCCAGCAGCTTGGTGGCGTTAGGCGAGCAGTACTTC. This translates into CASSLVALGEQYF.

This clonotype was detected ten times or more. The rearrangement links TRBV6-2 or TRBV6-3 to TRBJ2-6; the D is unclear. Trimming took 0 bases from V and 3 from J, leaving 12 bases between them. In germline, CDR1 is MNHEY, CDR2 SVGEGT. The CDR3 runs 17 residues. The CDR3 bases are TGTGCCAGCAGTTACTCGAGTAAGGGCCATGGGGCCAACGTCCTGACTTTC. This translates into CASSYSSKGHGANVLTF.

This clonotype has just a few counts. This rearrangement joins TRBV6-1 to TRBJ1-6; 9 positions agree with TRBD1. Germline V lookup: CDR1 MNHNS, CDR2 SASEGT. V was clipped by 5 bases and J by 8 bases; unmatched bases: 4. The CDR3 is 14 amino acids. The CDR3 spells CASSRRDRDSPLHF. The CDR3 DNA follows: TGTGCCAGCAGTCGCCGGGACAGGGATTCACCCCTCCACTTT.

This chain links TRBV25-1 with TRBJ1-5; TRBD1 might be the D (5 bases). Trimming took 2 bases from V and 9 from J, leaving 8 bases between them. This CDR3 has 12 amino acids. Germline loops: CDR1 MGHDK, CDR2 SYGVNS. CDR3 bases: TGTGCCAGCAGTGAACGGGGGGGGCCCCAGCATTTT. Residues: CASSERGGPQHF. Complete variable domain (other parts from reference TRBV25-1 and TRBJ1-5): EADIYQTPRYLVIGTGKKITLECSQTMGHDKMYWYQQDPGMELHLIHYSYGVNSTEKGDLSSESTVSRIRTEHFPLTLESARPSHTSQYLCASSERGGPQHFGDGTRLSIL.

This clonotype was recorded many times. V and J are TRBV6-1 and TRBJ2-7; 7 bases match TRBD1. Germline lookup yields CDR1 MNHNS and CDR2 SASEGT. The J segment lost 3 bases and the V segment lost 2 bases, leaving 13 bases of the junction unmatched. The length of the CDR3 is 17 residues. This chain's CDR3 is CASSEWGRGRILYEQYF. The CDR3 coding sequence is TGTGCCAGCAGTGAATGGGGTAGGGGGCGCATACTCTACGAGCAGTACTTC.

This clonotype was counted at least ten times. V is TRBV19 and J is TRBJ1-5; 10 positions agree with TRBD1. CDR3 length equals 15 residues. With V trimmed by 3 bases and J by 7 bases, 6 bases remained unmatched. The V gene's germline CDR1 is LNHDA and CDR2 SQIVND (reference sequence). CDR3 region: CASSIGTGVGQPQHF. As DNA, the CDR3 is TGTGCCAGTAGTATCGGGACAGGGGTTGGGCAGCCCCAGCATTTT.

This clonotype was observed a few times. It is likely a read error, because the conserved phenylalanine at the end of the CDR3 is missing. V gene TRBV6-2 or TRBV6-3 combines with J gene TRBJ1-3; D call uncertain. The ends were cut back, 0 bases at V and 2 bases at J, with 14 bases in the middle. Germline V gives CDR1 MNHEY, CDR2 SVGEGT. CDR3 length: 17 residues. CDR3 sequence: CASSYSSLGPTGNTIYV. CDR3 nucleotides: TGTGCCAGCAGTTACTCGAGTCTGGGCCCGACTGGAAACACCATATATGTT.

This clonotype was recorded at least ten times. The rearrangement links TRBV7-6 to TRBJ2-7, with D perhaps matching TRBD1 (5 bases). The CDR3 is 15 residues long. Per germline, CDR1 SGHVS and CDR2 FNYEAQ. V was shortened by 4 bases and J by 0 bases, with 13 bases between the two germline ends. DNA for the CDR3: TGTGCCAGCAGCTCCAGGGTGGAAAGCTCCTACGAGCAGTACTTC. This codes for CASSSRVESSYEQYF.

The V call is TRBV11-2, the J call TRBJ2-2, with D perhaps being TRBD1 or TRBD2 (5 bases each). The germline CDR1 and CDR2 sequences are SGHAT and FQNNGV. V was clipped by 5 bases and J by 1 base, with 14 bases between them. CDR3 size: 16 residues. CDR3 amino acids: CASSGTGTVNTGELFF. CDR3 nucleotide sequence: TGTGCCAGCAGCGGTACCGGGACGGTGAACACCGGGGAGCTGTTTTTT.

CDR3 in amino acids: CATTGTGETQYF. The CDR3 DNA reads as TGTGCCACCACAGGGACCGGGGAGACCCAGTACTTC. The chain carries TRBV12-3 or TRBV12-4 and TRBJ2-5, with D perhaps matching TRBD1 (6 bases). The CDR3 covers 12 residues. Trimming cost V 10 bases and J 5 bases, with 14 bases left between them.

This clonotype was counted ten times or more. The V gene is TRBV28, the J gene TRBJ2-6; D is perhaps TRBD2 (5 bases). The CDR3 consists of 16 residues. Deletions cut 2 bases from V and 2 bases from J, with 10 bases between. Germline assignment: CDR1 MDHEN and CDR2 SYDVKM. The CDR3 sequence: CASSLRAGPGANVLTF. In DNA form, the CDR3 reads TGTGCCAGCAGTTTAAGGGCGGGCCCTGGGGCCAACGTCCTGACTTTC.

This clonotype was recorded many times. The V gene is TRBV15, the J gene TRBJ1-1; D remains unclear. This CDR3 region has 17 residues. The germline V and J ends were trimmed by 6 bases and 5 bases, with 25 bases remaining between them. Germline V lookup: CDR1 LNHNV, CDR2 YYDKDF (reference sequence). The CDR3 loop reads CATRALSKGGVNTEAFF. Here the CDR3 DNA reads TGTGCCACCAGGGCATTGAGCAAGGGCGGGGTTAATACTGAAGCTTTCTTT.

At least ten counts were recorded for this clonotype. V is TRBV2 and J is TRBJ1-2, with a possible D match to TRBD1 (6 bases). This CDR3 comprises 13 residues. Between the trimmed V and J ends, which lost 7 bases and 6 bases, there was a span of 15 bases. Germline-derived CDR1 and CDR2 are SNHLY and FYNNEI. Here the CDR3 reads CASKGRGIDGYTF. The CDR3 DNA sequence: TGTGCCAGCAAGGGCAGGGGAATCGATGGCTACACCTTC.

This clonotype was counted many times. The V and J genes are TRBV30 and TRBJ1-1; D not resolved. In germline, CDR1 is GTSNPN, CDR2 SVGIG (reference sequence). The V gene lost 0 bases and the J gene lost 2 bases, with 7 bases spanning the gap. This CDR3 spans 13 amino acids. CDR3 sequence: CAWSVGLNTEAFF. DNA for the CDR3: TGTGCCTGGAGTGTTGGCCTAAACACTGAAGCTTTCTTT.

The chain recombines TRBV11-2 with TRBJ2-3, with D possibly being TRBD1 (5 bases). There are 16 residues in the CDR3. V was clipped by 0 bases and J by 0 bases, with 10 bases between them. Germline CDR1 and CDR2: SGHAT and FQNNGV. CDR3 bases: TGTGCCAGCAGCTTAGAGTGGACACCTAGCACAGATACGCAGTATTTT. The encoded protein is CASSLEWTPSTDTQYF.

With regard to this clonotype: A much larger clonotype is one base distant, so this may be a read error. CDR3 in DNA: TGCGCCAGCAGCTTGATCGGGACAGGGGGCTTCACTAAAGCTTTCTTT. Its protein product is CASSLIGTGGFTKAFF. This chain connects TRBV5-1 to TRBJ1-1; 12 bases align to TRBD1. Per germline, CDR1 SGHRS and CDR2 YFSETQ. CDR3 length: 16 residues.

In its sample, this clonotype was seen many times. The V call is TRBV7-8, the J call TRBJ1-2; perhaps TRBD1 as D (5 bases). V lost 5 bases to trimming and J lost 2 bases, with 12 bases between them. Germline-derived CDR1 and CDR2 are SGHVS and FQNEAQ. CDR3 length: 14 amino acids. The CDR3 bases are TGTGCCAGCAGCGGGACGGGGGGGAACTATGGCTACACCTTC. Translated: CASSGTGGNYGYTF.

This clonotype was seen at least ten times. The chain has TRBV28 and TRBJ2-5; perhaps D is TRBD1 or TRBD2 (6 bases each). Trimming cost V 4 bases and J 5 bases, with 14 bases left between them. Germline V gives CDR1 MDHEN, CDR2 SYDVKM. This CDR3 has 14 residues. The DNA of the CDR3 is TGTGCCAGCAGTTCTTACAGGGCGGGGGAGACCCAGTACTTC. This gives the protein CASSSYRAGETQYF.

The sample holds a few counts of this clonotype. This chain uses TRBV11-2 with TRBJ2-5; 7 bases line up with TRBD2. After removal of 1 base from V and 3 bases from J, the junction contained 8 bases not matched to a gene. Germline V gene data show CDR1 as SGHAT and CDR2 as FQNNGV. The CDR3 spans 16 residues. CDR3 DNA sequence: TGTGCCAGCAGCTTAGGTTTTAGCGGGTTCGAAGAGACCCAGTACTTC. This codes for CASSLGFSGFEETQYF.

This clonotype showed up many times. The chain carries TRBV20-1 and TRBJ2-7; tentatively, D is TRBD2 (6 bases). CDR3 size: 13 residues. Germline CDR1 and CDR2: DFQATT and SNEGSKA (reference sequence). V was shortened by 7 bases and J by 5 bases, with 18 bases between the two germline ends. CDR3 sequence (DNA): TGCAGTGTCCGGGACTCCCTTGGGCACGAGCAGTACTTC. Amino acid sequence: CSVRDSLGHEQYF.

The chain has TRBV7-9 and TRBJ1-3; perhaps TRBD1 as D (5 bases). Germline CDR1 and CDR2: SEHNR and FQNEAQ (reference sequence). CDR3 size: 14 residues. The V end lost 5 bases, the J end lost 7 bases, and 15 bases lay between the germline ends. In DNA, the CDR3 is TGTGCCAGCAGCCCAGGGACGGCGGACAACACCATATATTTT. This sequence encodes CASSPGTADNTIYF.

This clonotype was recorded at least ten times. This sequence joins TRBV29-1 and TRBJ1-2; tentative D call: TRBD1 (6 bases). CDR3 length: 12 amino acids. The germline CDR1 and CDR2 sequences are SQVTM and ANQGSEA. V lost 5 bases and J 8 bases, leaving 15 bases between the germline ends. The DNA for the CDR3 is TGCAGCGTTCCTACGACAGGACGAGGCTACACCTTC. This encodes CSVPTTGRGYTF.

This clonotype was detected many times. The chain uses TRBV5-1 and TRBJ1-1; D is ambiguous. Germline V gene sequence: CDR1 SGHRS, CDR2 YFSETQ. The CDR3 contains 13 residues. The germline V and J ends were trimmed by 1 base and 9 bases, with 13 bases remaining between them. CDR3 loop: CASSLSWSYQAFF. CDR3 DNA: TGCGCCAGCAGCTTGAGTTGGAGTTATCAAGCTTTCTTT.

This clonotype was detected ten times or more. CDR3 protein: CASSANPTEFDTEAFF. The DNA for the CDR3 is TGTGCCAGCAGCGCTAACCCGACTGAGTTCGACACTGAAGCTTTCTTT. The chain has TRBV9 and TRBJ1-1; no clear D gene. The CDR3 runs to 16 residues. Germline values: CDR1 SGDLS, CDR2 YYNGEE. The ends were cut back, 3 bases at V and 3 bases at J, with 18 bases in the middle.

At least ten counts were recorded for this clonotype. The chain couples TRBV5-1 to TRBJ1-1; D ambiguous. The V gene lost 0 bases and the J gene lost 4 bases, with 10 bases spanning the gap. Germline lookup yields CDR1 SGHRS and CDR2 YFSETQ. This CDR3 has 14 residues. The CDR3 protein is CASSLDADFTEAFF. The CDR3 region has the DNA TGCGCCAGCAGCTTGGATGCGGATTTCACTGAAGCTTTCTTT.

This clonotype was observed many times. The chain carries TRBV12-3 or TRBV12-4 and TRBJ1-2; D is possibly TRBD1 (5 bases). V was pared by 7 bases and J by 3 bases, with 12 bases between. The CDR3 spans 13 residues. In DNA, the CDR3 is TGTGCCAGCACCCTAGGGACGGACTATGGCTACACCTTC. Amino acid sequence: CASTLGTDYGYTF.